These 4 T cell receptor beta chains came from one sample sequenced in a study of T cell responses to AZD1222 COVID-19 vaccine. Libraries were prepared by immunoSEQ multiplex PCR; TCRdb keeps only in-frame clonotypes and omits some of them. Of 95,000 to 110,000 clones listed, about 85% are singletons. This material consisted of peripheral blood, taken on day 0 of AZD1222 vaccination. These TCRs come from an adult in good health.

The chain links TRBV12-3 or TRBV12-4 to TRBJ2-5; a possible D gene is TRBD2 (6 bases). Trimming cost V 4 bases and J 12 bases, with 18 bases left between them. This CDR3 comprises 13 residues. The CDR3 sequence: CASSYNEEGTEYF. For the CDR3, the DNA is TGTGCCAGCAGTTATAATGAGGAGGGGACGGAGTACTTC.

In its sample, this clone was seen once. The chain has TRBV7-6 and TRBJ2-3, with D possibly TRBD2 on 6 matching bases. Trimming took off 5 bases at V and 6 bases at J, with 21 bases between the two ends. Germline CDR1 reads SGHVS; CDR2 reads FNYEAQ. This CDR3 region has 16 residues. The CDR3 here is CASSTFRDSYPDTQYF. The DNA of the CDR3 is TGTGCCAGCAGCACATTCCGGGACTCGTACCCCGATACGCAGTATTTT.

In its sample, this clone was seen once. J is TRBJ2-7 and V is TRBV4-3, with 12 bases aligning to TRBD2. This CDR3 has 17 amino acids. The germline V gene encodes CDR1 LGHNA and CDR2 YSLEER. The trim removed 0 bases at V and 3 bases at J, leaving 6 bases unmatched. Written as DNA, the CDR3 is TGCGCCAGCAGCCAAGATGGGACTAGCGGGTTTTTCTACGAGCAGTACTTC. Its protein product is CASSQDGTSGFFYEQYF.

The chain has TRBV7-9 and TRBJ1-5; a possible D gene is TRBD1 (6 bases). The CDR3 has 15 residues. V lost 5 bases and J 0 bases, leaving 11 bases between the germline ends. Germline CDR1 SEHNR, CDR2 FQNEAQ (reference sequence). Here the CDR3 DNA reads TGTGCCAGCAGCCACTCAGGGGTTAGCAATCAGCCCCAGCATTTT. It encodes CASSHSGVSNQPQHF.